This T cell receptor (beta chain) is from a study of T-cell reconstitution after alpha-beta-depleted transplantation in children. The germline V gene encodes CDR1 SEHNR and CDR2 FQNEAQ (reference sequence). Unmatched junction bases numbered 6, after V lost 3 bases and J lost 8 bases. The CDR3 has 14 amino acids. Points from the study as a whole: Surviving recipient T cells and thymic progenitors produced the high day-60 TCRbeta diversity seen in some patients. There were reportedly several hundred expanded graft clones from which alpha-beta T cells came about two months after transplant. By one year post-transplant, T-cell counts and diversity largely arose from T cells that were newly produced.

During its preparation, the TCRbeta library received unique molecular identifiers. MiXCR, run by TCRdb on the PCR reads, gives a single entry per CDR3 protein. Here the sample spans approximately 110,000 distinct CDR3 sequences, more than 20% being singletons. As to this clonotype: The antigen remains unidentified.

The sequence came from a male patient under 10 years old who had a stem cell transplant for chronic granulomatous disease, so the T cells may come from the graft donor. This chain links TRBV7-9 with TRBJ2-1; TRBD2 aligns across 8 bases. Sequences were derived from PBMCs, mostly from graft donor cells, sampled 180 days after TCRalphabeta/CD19-depleted stem cell transplant. The CDR3 DNA follows: TGTGCCAGCAGCTTCGGACTAGCACGGGATGAGCAGTTCTTC. It codes for CASSFGLARDEQFF.